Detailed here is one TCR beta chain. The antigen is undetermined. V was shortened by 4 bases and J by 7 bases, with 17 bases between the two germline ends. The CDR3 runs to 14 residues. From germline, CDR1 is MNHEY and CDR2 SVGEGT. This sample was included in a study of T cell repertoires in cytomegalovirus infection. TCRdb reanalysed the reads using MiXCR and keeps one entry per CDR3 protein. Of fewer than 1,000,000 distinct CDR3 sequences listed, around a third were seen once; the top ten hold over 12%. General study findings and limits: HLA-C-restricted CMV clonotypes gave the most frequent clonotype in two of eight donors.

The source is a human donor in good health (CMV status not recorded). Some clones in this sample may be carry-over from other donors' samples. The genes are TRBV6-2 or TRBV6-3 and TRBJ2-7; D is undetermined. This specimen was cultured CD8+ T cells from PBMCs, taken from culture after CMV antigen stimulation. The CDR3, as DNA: TGTGCCAGCAGTTTACCCTTCGAGGCGGCGGAGCAGTACGTC. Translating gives CASSLPFEAAEQYV.